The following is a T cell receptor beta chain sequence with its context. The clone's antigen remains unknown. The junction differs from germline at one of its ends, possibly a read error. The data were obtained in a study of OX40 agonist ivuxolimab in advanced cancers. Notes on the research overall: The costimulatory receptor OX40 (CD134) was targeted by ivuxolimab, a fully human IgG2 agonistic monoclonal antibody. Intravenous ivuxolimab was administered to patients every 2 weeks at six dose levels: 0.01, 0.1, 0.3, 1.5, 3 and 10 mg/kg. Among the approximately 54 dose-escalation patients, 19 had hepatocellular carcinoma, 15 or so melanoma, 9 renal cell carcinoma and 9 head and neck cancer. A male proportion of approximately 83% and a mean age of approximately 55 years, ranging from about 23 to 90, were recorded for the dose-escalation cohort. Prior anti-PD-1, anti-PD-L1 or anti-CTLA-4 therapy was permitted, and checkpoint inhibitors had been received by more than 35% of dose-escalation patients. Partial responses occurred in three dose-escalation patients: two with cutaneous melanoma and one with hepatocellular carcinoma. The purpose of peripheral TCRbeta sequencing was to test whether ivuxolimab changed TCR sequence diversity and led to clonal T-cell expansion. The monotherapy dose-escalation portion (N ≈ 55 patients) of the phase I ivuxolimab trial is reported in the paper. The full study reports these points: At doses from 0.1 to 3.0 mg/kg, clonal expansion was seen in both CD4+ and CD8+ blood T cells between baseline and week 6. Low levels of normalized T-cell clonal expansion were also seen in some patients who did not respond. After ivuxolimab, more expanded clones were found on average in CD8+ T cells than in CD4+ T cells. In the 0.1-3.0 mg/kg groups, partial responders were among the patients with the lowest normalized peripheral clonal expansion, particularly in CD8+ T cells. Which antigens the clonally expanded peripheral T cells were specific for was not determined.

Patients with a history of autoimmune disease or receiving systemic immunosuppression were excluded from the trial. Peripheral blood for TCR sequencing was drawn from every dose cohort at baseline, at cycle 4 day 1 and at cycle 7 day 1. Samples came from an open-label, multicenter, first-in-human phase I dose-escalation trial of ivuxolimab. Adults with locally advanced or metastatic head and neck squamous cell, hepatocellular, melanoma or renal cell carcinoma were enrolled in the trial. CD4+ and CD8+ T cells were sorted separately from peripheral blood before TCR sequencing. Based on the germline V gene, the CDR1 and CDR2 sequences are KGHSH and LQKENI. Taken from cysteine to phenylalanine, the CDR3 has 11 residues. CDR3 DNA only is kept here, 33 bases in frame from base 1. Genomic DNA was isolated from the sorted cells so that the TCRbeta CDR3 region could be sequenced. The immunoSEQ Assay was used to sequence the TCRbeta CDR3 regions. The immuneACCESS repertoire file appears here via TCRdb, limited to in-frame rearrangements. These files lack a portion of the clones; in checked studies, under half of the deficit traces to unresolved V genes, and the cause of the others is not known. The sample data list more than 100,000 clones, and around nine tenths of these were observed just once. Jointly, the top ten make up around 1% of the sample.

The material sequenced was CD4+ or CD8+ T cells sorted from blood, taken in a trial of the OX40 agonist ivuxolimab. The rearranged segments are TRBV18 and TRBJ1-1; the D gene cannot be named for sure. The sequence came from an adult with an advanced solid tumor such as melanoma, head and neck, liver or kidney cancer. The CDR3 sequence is CASSSPTEAFF. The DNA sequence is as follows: TGTGCCAGCTCATCACCCACTGAAGCTTTCTTT.